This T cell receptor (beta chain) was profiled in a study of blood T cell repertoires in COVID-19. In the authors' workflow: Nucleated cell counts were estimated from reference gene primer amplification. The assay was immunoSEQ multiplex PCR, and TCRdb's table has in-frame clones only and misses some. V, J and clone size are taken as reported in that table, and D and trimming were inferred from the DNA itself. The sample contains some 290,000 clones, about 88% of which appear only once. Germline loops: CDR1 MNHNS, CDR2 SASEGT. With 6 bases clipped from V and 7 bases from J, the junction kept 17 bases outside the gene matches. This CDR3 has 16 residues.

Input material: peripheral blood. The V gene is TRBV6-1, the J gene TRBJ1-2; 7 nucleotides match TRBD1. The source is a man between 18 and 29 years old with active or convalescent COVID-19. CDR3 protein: CASSEQGQSTRRGYTF. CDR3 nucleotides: TGTGCCAGCAGCGAACAGGGACAGAGTACCCGACGTGGCTACACCTTC.